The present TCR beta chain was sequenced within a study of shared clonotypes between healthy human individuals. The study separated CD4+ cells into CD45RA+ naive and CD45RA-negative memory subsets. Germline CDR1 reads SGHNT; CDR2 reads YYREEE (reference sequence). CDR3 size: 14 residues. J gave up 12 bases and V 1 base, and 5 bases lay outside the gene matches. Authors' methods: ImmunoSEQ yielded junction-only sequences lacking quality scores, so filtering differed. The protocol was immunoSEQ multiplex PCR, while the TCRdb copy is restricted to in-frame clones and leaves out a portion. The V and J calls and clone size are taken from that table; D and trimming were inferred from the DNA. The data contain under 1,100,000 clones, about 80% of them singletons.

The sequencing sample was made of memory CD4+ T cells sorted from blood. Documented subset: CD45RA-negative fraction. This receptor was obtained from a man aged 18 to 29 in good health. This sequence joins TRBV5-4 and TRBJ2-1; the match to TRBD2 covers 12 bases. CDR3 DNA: TGTGCCAGCAGCTTGTTAGGACTAGCGGGGCCGCAGTTCTTC. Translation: CASSLLGLAGPQFF.